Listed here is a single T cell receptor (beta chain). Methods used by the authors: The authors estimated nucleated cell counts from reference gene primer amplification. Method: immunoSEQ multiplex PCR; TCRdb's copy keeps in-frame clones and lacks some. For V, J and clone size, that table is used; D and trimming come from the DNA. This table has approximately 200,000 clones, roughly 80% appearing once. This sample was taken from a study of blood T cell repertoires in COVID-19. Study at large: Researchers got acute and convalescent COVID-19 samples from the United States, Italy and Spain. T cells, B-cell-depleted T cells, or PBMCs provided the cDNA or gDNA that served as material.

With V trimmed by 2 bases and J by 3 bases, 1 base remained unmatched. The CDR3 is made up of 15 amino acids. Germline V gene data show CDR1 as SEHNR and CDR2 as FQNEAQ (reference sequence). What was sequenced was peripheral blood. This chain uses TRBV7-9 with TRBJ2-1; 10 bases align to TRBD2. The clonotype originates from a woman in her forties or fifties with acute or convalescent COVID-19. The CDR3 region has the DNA TGTGCCAGCAGCTTAACTAGCGGGGACTACAATGAGCAGTTCTTC. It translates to CASSLTSGDYNEQFF.